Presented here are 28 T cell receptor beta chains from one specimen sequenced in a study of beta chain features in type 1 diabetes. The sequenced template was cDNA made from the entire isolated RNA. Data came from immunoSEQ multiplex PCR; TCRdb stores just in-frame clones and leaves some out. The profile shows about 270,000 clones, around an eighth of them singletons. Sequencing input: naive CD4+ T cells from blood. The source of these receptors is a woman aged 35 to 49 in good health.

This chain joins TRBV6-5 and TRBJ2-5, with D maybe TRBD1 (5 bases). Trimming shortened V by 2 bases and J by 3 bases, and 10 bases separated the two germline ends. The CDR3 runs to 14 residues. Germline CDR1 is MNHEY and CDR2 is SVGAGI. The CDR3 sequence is CASSYGAGKETQYF. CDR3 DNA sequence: TGTGCCAGCAGTTACGGGGCAGGGAAAGAGACCCAGTACTTC.

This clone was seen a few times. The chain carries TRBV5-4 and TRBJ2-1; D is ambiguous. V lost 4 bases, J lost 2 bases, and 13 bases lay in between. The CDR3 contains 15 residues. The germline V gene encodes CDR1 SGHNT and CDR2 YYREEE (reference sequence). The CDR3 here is CASSPRSGAYNEQFF. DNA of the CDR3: TGTGCCAGCAGCCCCCGGTCGGGTGCCTACAATGAGCAGTTCTTC.

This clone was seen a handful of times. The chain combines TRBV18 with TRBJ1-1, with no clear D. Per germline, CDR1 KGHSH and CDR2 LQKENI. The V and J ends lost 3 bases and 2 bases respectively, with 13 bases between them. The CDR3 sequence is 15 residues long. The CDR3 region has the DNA TGTGCCAGCTCACCTTATTCTAGGTCAAACACTGAAGCTTTCTTT. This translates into CASSPYSRSNTEAFF.

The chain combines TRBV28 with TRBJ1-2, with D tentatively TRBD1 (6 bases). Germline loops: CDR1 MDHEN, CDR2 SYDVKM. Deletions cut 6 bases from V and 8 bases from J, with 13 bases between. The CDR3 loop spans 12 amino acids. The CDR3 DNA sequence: TGTGCCAGCAGCGGGGGGGCGGTAGGCTACACCTTC. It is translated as CASSGGAVGYTF.

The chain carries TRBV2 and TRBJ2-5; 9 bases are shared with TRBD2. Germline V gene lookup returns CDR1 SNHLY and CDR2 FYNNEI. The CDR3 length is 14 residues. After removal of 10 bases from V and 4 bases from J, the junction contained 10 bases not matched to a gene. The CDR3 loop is CATIAGVRRETQYF. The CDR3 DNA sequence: TGTGCCACCATAGCGGGGGTAAGGCGAGAGACCCAGTACTTC. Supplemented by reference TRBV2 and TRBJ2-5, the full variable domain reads EPEVTQTPSHQVTQMGQEVILRCVPISNHLYFYWYRQILGQKVEFLVSFYNNEISEKSEIFDDQFSVERPDGSNFTLKIRSTKLEDSAMYFCATIAGVRRETQYFGPGTRLLVL.

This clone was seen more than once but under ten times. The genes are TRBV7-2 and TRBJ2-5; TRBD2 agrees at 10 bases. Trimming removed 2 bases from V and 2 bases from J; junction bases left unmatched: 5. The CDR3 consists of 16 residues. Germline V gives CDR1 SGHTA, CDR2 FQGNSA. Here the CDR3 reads CASSLWASGRQETQYF. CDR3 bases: TGTGCCAGCAGCTTATGGGCTAGCGGGAGACAAGAGACCCAGTACTTC.

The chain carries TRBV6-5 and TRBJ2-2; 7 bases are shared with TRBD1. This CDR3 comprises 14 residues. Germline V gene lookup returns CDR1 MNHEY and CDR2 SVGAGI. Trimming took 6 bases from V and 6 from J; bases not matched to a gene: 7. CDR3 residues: CASRRDSTAGELFF. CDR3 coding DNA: TGTGCCAGCAGACGGGACAGTACGGCCGGGGAGCTGTTTTTT.

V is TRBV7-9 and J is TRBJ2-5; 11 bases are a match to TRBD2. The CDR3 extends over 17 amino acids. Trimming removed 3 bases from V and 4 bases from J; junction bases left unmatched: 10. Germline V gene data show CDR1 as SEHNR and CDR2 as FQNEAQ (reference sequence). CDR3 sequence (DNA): TGTGCCAGCAGCTTCGTAGCGGGGGGGCCGAGGAGAGAGACCCAGTACTTC. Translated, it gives CASSFVAGGPRRETQYF.

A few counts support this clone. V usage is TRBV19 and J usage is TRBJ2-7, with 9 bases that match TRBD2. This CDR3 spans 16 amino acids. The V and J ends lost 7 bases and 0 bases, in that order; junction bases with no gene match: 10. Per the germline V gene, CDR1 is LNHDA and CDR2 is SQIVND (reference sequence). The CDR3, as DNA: TGTGCCAGTACCTATAGCCTAGCGGGGAGCTCCTACGAGCAGTACTTC. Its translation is CASTYSLAGSSYEQYF.

The CDR3 region is CASSVSGRIGEKLFF. DNA for the CDR3: TGTGCCAGCAGCGTATCCGGGAGAATTGGAGAAAAACTGTTTTTT. The J gene is TRBJ1-4, the V gene TRBV9, with no clear D. Trimming took 1 base from V and 8 from J, leaving 15 bases between them. Germline lookup yields CDR1 SGDLS and CDR2 YYNGEE. CDR3 length: 15 residues.

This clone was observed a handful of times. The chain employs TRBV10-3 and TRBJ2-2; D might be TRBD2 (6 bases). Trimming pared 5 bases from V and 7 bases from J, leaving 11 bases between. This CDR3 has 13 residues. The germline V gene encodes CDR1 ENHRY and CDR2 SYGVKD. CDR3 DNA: TGTGCCATCAGTCCCCCCGGGGGCGGGGAGCTGTTTTTT. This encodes CAISPPGGGELFF.

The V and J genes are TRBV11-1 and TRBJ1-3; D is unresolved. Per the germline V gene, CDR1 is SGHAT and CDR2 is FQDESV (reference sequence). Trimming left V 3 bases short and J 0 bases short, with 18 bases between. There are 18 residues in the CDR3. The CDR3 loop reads CASSLTESAGFSGNTIYF. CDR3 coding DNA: TGTGCCAGCAGCTTGACGGAGTCAGCGGGATTCTCTGGAAACACCATATATTTT.

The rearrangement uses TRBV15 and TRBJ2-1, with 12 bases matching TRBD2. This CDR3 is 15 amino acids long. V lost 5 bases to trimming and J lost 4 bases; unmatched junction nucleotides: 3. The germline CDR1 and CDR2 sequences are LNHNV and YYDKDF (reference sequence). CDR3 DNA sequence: TGTGCCACCAGCGTGACTAGCGGGGGTTACAATGAGCAGTTCTTC. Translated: CATSVTSGGYNEQFF.

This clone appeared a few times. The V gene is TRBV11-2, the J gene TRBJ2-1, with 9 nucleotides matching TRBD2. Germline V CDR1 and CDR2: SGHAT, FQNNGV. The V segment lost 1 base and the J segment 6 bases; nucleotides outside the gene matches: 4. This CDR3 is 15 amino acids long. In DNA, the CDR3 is TGTGCCAGCAGCTTAGGCGGGGGGGGATCCAATGAGCAGTTCTTC. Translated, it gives CASSLGGGGSNEQFF.

The CDR3 sequence: CASSLGGPGGYGYTF. As DNA, the CDR3 is TGTGCCAGCAGCTTGGGCGGCCCAGGGGGCTATGGCTACACCTTC. The chain couples TRBV5-5 to TRBJ1-2; 7 bases are a match to TRBD1. Per germline, CDR1 SGHKS and CDR2 YYEKEE (reference sequence). This CDR3 comprises 15 residues. The J segment lost 4 bases and the V segment lost 0 bases, leaving 6 bases of the junction unmatched.

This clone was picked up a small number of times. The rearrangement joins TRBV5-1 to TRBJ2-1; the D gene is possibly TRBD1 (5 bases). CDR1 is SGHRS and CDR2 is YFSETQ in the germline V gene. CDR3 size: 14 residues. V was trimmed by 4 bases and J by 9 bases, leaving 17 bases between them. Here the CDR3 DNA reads TGCGCCAGCAGCCAAACTTCAGCTCAGGGTGAGCAGTTCTTC. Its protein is CASSQTSAQGEQFF.

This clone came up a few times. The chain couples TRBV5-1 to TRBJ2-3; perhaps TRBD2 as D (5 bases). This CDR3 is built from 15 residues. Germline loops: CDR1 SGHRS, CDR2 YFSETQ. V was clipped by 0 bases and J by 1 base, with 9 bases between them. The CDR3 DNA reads TGCGCCAGCAGCTTGGGTCTAGCTCGCACAGATACGCAGTATTTT. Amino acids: CASSLGLARTDTQYF.

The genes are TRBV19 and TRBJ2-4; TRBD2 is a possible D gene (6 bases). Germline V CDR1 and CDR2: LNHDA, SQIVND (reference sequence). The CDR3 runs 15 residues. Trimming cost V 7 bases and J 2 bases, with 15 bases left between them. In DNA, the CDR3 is TGTGCCAGTACCCAACCCCGGGGGTCCAAAAACATTCAGTACTTC. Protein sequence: CASTQPRGSKNIQYF.

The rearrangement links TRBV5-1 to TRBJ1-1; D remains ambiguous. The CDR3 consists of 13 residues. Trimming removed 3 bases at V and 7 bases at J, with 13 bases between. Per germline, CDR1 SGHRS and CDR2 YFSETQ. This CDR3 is CASSSLGTGEAFF. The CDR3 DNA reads TGCGCCAGCAGCTCGTTGGGTACGGGTGAAGCTTTCTTT. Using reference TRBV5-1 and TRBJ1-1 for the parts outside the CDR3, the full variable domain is KAGVTQTPRYLIKTRGQQVTLSCSPISGHRSVSWYQQTPGQGLQFLFEYFSETQRNKGNFPGRFSGRQFSNSRSEMNVSTLELGDSALYLCASSSLGTGEAFFGQGTRLTVV.

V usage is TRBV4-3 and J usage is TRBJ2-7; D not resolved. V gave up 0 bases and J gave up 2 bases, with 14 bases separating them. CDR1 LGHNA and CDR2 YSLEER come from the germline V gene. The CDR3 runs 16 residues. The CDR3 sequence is CASSQDEVGPAYEQYF. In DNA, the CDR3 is TGCGCCAGCAGCCAAGACGAGGTCGGCCCCGCCTACGAGCAGTACTTC.

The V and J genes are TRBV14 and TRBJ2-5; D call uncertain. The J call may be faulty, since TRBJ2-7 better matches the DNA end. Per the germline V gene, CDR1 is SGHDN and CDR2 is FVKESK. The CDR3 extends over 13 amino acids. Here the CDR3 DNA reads TGTGCCAGCAGCGAGACTCTTCTCTACGAGCAGTACTTC. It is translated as CASSETLLYEQYF.

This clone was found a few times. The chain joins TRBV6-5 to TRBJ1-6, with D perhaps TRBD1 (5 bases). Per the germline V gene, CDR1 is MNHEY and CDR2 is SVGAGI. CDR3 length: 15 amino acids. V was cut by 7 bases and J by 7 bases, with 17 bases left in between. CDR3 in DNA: TGTGCCAGCATTGCAGGGTTGAGCCCCAATTCACCCCTCCACTTT. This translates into CASIAGLSPNSPLHF.

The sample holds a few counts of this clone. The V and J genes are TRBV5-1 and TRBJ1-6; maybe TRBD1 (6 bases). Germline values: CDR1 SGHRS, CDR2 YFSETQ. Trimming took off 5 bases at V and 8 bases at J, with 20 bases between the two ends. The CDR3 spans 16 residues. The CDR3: CASSIRGPPYDSPLHF. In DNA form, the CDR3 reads TGCGCCAGCAGTATCAGGGGCCCTCCTTACGATTCACCCCTCCACTTT.

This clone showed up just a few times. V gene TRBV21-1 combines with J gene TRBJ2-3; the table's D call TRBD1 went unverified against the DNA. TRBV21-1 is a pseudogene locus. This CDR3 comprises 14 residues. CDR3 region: CASKPRTGTDTQYF. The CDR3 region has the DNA TGTGCCAGCAAACCCCGGACAGGCACAGATACGCAGTATTTT.

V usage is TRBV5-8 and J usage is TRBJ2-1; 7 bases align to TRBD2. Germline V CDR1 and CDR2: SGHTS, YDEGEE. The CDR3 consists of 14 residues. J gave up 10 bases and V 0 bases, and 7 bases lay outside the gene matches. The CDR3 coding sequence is TGTGCCAGCAGCTTGGCGGGGGGATCGACCGAGCAGTTCTTC. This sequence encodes CASSLAGGSTEQFF.

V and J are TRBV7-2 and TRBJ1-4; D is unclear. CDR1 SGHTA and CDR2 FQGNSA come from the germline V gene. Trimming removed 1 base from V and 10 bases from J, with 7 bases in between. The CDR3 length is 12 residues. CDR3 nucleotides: TGTGCCAGCAGCTTAGGCGTTGGAAAACTGTTTTTT. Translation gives CASSLGVGKLFF.

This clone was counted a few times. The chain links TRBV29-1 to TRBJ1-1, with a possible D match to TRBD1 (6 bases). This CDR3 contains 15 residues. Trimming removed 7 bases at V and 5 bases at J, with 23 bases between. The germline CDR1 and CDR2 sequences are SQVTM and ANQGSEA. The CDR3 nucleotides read TGCAGCGACGGGTGGAGACGGGGGGCGAGTACTGAAGCTTTCTTT. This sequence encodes CSDGWRRGASTEAFF. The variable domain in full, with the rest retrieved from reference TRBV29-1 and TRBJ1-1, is SAVISQKPSRDICQRGTSLTIQCQVDSQVTMMFWYRQQPGQSLTLIATANQGSEATYESGFVIDKFPISRPNLTFSTLTVSNMSPEDSSIYLCSDGWRRGASTEAFFGQGTRLTVV.

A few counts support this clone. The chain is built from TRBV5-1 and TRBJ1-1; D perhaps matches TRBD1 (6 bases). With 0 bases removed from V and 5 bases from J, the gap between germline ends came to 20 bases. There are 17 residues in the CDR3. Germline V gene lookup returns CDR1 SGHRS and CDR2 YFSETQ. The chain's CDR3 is CASSLGPPGQRGTEAFF. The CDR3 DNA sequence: TGCGCCAGCAGCTTGGGGCCCCCCGGACAGAGAGGGACTGAAGCTTTCTTT. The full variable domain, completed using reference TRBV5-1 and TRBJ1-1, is KAGVTQTPRYLIKTRGQQVTLSCSPISGHRSVSWYQQTPGQGLQFLFEYFSETQRNKGNFPGRFSGRQFSNSRSEMNVSTLELGDSALYLCASSLGPPGQRGTEAFFGQGTRLTVV.